The rows below give T cell receptor beta chains drawn from one sample of a study of T-cell reconstitution after alpha-beta-depleted transplantation in children. One entry per CDR3 protein, called by TCRdb with MiXCR from the PCR reads. Here the sample spans 170,000 or so distinct CDR3 sequences, over 5.5% being singletons. The sequences come from PBMCs from the stem cell graft donor, collected from the stem cell graft. These receptors originate from a human donor who donated a stem cell graft to a child with Wiskott-Aldrich syndrome. The CDR3 runs from the conserved cysteine through the conserved F or W. A D gene is named only where the DNA matches it firmly. Not every row has a clone size; where given, it reads once, few, many or a size class.

j_call,clone_size,d_call,v_call,cdr3_nt,cdr3_aa
TRBJ2-7,many,.,TRBV27,TGTGCCAGCAGTCCCCAGGGTCGGGAGCAGTACTTC,CASSPQGREQYF
TRBJ2-2,.,TRBD2,TRBV7-2,TGTGCCAGCAGCTTAGGCTGGCCGCGGGAGAAGGGCGGGGAGCTGTTTTTT,CASSLGWPREKGGELFF
TRBJ2-2,many,.,TRBV3-1,TGTGCCAGCAGCCAAGAAGGGGCCGGGGAGCTGTTTTTT,CASSQEGAGELFF
TRBJ2-7,.,.,TRBV5-6,TGTGCCAGGGGCCCCGGACTATACTACGAGCAGTACTTC,CARGPGLYYEQYF
TRBJ2-5,many,TRBD2,TRBV12-3/TRBV12-4,TGTGCCAGCACTTTGGGGCGGGGAGGGCTCGAGACCCAGTACTTC,CASTLGRGGLETQYF
TRBJ1-1,many,.,TRBV12-3/TRBV12-4,TGTGCCAGCAGTTTATTGATAGGGGCGTCTGAAGCTTTCTTT,CASSLLIGASEAFF
TRBJ1-1,many,.,TRBV6-1,TGTGCCAGCAATGATTCAAAGAACACTGAAGCTTTCTTT,CASNDSKNTEAFF
TRBJ2-1,many,TRBD1,TRBV5-1,TGCGCCAGCAGCAACCTCGGACAGGGATCCTACAATGAGCAGTTCTTC,CASSNLGQGSYNEQFF
TRBJ2-7,many,TRBD1,TRBV15,TGTGCCACCAGCAGAGATTTAACGACAGGGACCTCCTACGAGCAGTACTTC,CATSRDLTTGTSYEQYF
TRBJ1-2,.,.,TRBV14,TGTGCCAGCAGCCCAAGGGGACGGGGGGGCTACACCTTC,CASSPRGRGGYTF
TRBJ1-3,few,.,TRBV5-5,TGTGCCAGCAGCTTGGAAGCGGGGCCTTACGGTGGAAACACCATATATTTT,CASSLEAGPYGGNTIYF
TRBJ2-7,many,TRBD1,TRBV29-1,TGCAGCGTTGGGGGACCGGGACAGGGCTCCTACGAGCAGTACTTC,CSVGGPGQGSYEQYF
TRBJ1-1,many,.,TRBV29-1,TGCAGCGTTGTTCGGGTAGGTGACACTGAAGCTTTCTTT,CSVVRVGDTEAFF
TRBJ1-2,many,.,TRBV29-1,TGCAGCGTTGAGGACAAGGGGGGTAACTATGGCTACACCTTC,CSVEDKGGNYGYTF
TRBJ2-7,many,TRBD1,TRBV12-3/TRBV12-4,TGTGCCAGCTGGTCCCCCGGACAGGGTGAACTTCACGAGCAGTACTTC,CASWSPGQGELHEQYF
TRBJ2-3,many,.,TRBV5-1,TGCGCCAGCAGCCCCCAGCTCAGGGGTCCACTTTCGTCAGATACGCAGTATTTT,CASSPQLRGPLSSDTQYF
TRBJ2-5,many,TRBD1,TRBV6-5,TGTGCCAGCAGTTCCGGGACAGGGTTTTTGCAAGAGACCCAGTACTTC,CASSSGTGFLQETQYF
TRBJ1-1,many,.,TRBV4-3,TGCGCCAGCAGCCATGTAACACATAACACTGAAGCTTTCTTT,CASSHVTHNTEAFF
TRBJ1-2,.,TRBD1,TRBV18,TGTGCCAGCTCACCTCGGGACAGCCAAGACTATGGCTACACCTTC,CASSPRDSQDYGYTF
TRBJ1-5,few,TRBD1,TRBV18,TGTGCCAGCTCACCAGTGACAGGGGTAAATCAGCCCCAGCATTTT,CASSPVTGVNQPQHF
TRBJ2-1,many,.,TRBV6-5,TGTGCCAGCAGTTACCCCGAAAGCAATGAGCAGTTCTTC,CASSYPESNEQFF
TRBJ2-3,many,TRBD2,TRBV10-3,TGTGCCATCAGCGGACTAGCGGGAACAGATACGCAGTATTTT,CAISGLAGTDTQYF
TRBJ2-1,many,.,TRBV6-5,TGTGCCAGCAGTTATTTGCCTTGGGTCAACAATGAGCAGTTCTTC,CASSYLPWVNNEQFF
TRBJ2-7,many,TRBD2,TRBV5-1,TGCGCCAGCAGCGACACTAGCGGAGGCTACGAGCAGTACTTC,CASSDTSGGYEQYF
TRBJ2-3,many,.,TRBV18,TGTGCCAGCTCACCAACGGCCAGCACAGATACGCAGTATTTT,CASSPTASTDTQYF
TRBJ1-5,many,.,TRBV2,TGTGCCAGCACCTGGACGGCCCATAGCAATCAGCCCCAGCATTTT,CASTWTAHSNQPQHF
TRBJ2-1,many,TRBD2,TRBV5-1,TGCGCCAGCAGCTCGGAGGGACTAAATGAGCAGTTCTTC,CASSSEGLNEQFF
TRBJ2-7,many,TRBD2,TRBV5-1,TGCGCCAGCAGCTGGGGACTAGTGAGCTCCTACGAGCAGTACTTC,CASSWGLVSSYEQYF
TRBJ2-1,few,.,TRBV4-3,TGCGCCAGCAGCCCCGGGGGCTTTGGGCGGGAGTCGGATGAGCAGTTCTTC,CASSPGGFGRESDEQFF
TRBJ2-4,many,.,TRBV5-8,TGTGCCAGCAGCCCGCCGCCGGGGACTCTAGCCAAAAACATTCAGTACTTC,CASSPPPGTLAKNIQYF
TRBJ2-3,many,.,TRBV12-3/TRBV12-4,TGTGCCAGCAACCAGGGTGCAGATACGCAGTATTTT,CASNQGADTQYF
TRBJ1-5,many,TRBD1,TRBV6-5,TGTGCCAGCAGTTGGACAGGGGGCCAGGATCAGCCCCAGCATTTT,CASSWTGGQDQPQHF